This is a list of T cell receptor beta chains from one sample in a study of control samples from healthy donors and cancer patients. Clones were sequenced by immunoSEQ multiplex PCR, and TCRdb holds only the in-frame ones, with some missing. The repertoire holds roughly 130,000 clones, with 90% as singletons. Sequencing used blood. The receptors were gathered from a man aged 18 to 29 in good health. Each CDR3 is given with its conserved first and last residue. Size values are once, few and many counts, or a class for expanded clones, and some rows have none.

TRBV10-2,few,CASSESGGRETQYF
TRBV28,NA,CASSSRGANTEAFF
TRBV12-5,NA,CASGGRDEQFF
TRBV5-6,NA,CASSLLQGAVYGYTF
TRBV18,once,CASSLWTEAQETQYF
TRBV29-1,once,CSVLGLAGGARDNEQFF
TRBV30,NA,CAWSVGDRVGNGYTF
TRBV12-3/TRBV12-4,once,CASSTSTEQQFF
TRBV30,NA,CAWRGTGMPNEKLFF
TRBV7-6,NA,CASSPAGGANYGYTF
TRBV7-8,NA,CASSVGGNYGYTF
TRBV12-3/TRBV12-4,NA,CASTVGSNQPQHF
TRBV24-1,NA,CATSDASWVRQETQYF
TRBV29-1,NA,CSVEDWRTGGKETQYF
TRBV3-1/TRBV3-2,NA,CASSQVTVSSGNTIYF
TRBV5-6,NA,CASSLADSPLHF
TRBV29-1,NA,CSVEVDGAFF
TRBV27,once,CASSSNTGELFF
TRBV18,NA,CASSSNSPGQNYGYTF
TRBV7-3,NA,CASSLGQTGANVLTF
TRBV30,NA,CAGDGSGANVLTF
TRBV7-2,NA,CASSSGRISSYNEQFF
TRBV7-3,NA,CASSLDSSYTDTQYF
TRBV27,NA,CASNVWPSNQPQHF
TRBV12-3/TRBV12-4,NA,CASSLAGITEAFF
TRBV12-3/TRBV12-4,NA,CASSPWTGKEQYF
TRBV5-1,NA,CASSSTGSSYNEQFF
TRBV7-9,once,CASSLALGREDYGYTF
TRBV19,NA,CASSFSSGSNEQFF
TRBV5-1,NA,CASSSVPGNQPQHF
TRBV30,NA,CAWTFSGGADTQYF
TRBV30,NA,CAWSPGGDTQYF
TRBV10-3,NA,CAISVDTGNSPLHF
TRBV7-2,NA,CASSLFRLYEQFF
TRBV27,once,CASSLGGYQFF
TRBV7-6,NA,CASSQGLAGSTDTQYF
TRBV27,once,CASKNNRANTEAFF
TRBV18,NA,CASSPTDSLDGYTF
TRBV4-1,many,CASSQGGGLGTKNIQYF
TRBV19,NA,CASQGAPYLGEKLFF
TRBV23-1,NA,CASSQSLPQAPRETQYF
TRBV15,NA,CATSRDRGYEQFF
TRBV28,NA,CASSLLSGGPRNEQFF
TRBV5-1,once,CASSSGLAVTDTQYF
TRBV4-1,NA,CASSQDEEAVKTGEQFF
TRBV24-1,NA,CATSDSRGRYYEQYF
TRBV3-1/TRBV3-2,NA,CASSQQGSYEQYF
TRBV30,once,CAWSVLADTQYF
TRBV7-9,NA,CASSSPDGGEKLFF
TRBV28,NA,CASSPSLAGGRSSYNEQFF
TRBV7-9,NA,CASSPAGGNSYNEQFF
TRBV25-1,NA,CASSEGNDASYSPLHF
TRBV6-5,NA,CASSYSSGAGTEAFF
TRBV6-6,NA,CASSGTGGRDYGYTF